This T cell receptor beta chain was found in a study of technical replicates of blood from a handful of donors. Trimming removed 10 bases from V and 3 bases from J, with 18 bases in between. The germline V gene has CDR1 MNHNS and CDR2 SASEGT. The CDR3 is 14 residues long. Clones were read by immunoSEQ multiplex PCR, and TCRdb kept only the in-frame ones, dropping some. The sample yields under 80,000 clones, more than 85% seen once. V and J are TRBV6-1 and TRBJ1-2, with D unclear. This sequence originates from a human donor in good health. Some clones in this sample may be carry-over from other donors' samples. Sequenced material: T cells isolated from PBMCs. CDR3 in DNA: TGTGCCACCCGGCAGGAGGGTACGGACTATGGCTACACCTTC. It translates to CATRQEGTDYGYTF.